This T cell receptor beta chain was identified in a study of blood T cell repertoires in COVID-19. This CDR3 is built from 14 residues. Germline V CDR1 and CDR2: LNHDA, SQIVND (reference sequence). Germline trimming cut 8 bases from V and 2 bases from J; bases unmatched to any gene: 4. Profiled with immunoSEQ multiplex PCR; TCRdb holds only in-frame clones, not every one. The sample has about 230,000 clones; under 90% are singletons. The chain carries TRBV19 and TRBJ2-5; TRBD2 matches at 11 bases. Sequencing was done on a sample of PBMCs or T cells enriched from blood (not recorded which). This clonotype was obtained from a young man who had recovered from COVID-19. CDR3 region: CASRLAGIQETQYF. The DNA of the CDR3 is TGTGCCAGTCGACTAGCGGGAATTCAAGAGACCCAGTACTTC.